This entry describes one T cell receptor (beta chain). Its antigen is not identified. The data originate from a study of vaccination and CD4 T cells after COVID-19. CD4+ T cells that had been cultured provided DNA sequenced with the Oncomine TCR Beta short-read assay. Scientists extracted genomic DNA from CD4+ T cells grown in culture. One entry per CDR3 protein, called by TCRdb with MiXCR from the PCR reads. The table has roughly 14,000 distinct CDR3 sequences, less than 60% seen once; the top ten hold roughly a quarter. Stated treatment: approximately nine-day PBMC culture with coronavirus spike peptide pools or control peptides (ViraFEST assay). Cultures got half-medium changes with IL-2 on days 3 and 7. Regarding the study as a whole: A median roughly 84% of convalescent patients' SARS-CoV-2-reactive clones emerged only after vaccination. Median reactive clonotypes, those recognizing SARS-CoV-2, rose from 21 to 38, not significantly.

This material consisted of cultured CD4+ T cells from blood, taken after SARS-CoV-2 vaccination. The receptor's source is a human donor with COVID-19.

CDR3 DNA: TGTGCCAGCAAACGGGGCAGGGTAACTAATGAAAAACTGTTTTTT. It yields the protein CASKRGRVTNEKLFF. V gene TRBV6-1 combines with J gene TRBJ1-4; D perhaps matches TRBD1 (5 bases). The CDR3 consists of 15 residues. The ends were cut back, 7 bases at V and 1 base at J, with 13 bases in the middle. Germline V gene data show CDR1 as MNHNS and CDR2 as SASEGT.